The sequence of this TCR beta chain was determined in a study of cytomegalovirus exposure and HLA in healthy donors. PCR was performed using 60 Vbeta and 13 Jbeta primers. The table came from immunoSEQ multiplex PCR; TCRdb's copy has only in-frame clones and leaves some out. Found here are fewer than 250,000 clones, 79% of them singletons; the top ten hold approximately 1.5%. Donors were ostensibly healthy at sampling, although undocumented immune exposures were probable. The V gene end was trimmed by 2 bases and the J gene end by 7 bases; junction bases not matched to a gene: 4. This CDR3 has 14 amino acids. Germline values: CDR1 SGHVS, CDR2 FNYEAQ.

The sequencing sample was made of PBMCs. The receptor's source is a woman under 30 in good health and CMV-seronegative. The chain uses TRBV7-6 and TRBJ2-7; 11 bases are a match to TRBD2. CDR3 sequence reads: CASSLIAGGQEQYF. CDR3 DNA sequence: TGTGCCAGCAGCTTAATAGCGGGAGGGCAAGAGCAGTACTTC.